What follows are 7 T cell receptor beta chains derived from one specimen sequenced in a study of cytomegalovirus exposure and HLA in healthy donors. The PCR made use of 60 Vbeta and 13 Jbeta primers. Assay: immunoSEQ multiplex PCR; the TCRdb copy retains only in-frame clones and omits some. The sample has around 130,000 clones, roughly 79% seen once; the top ten hold 2.7%. The sample taken for sequencing was PBMCs. These receptors were taken from a boy aged 2 to 10 in good health and CMV-seronegative.

The rearrangement joins TRBV11-2 to TRBJ2-5, with D possibly TRBD1 on 6 matching bases. The CDR3 extends over 14 amino acids. The germline V gene has CDR1 SGHAT and CDR2 FQNNGV. Trimming shortened V by 4 bases and J by 5 bases, and 14 bases separated the two germline ends. The CDR3 region is CASSWGRNPETQYF. CDR3 bases: TGTGCCAGCAGCTGGGGGCGAAACCCGGAGACCCAGTACTTC.

The CDR3 is CASSSNWDRGFSLQYF. The CDR3 DNA reads TGTGCCAGCTCATCCAACTGGGACAGGGGGTTCAGCCTTCAGTACTTC. This chain joins TRBV18 and TRBJ2-7; 11 bases are a match to TRBD1. CDR1 and CDR2 from the germline V gene are KGHSH and LQKENI. V trimming: 5 bases; J trimming: 10 bases; junction bases outside the gene matches: 16. The CDR3 is 16 residues long.

This rearrangement joins TRBV2 to TRBJ1-5, with D uncertain. Trimming stripped 6 bases from V and 2 bases from J, with 8 bases between. CDR1 is SNHLY, CDR2 FYNNEI, per germline. The CDR3 consists of 13 residues. The CDR3 sequence is CASSGSGNQPQHF. CDR3 in DNA: TGTGCCAGCAGCGGGTCAGGCAATCAGCCCCAGCATTTT.

V gene TRBV10-3 combines with J gene TRBJ2-5; the match to TRBD1 covers 7 bases. The CDR3 is made up of 13 amino acids. Germline loops: CDR1 ENHRY, CDR2 SYGVKD. Unmatched junction bases numbered 9, after V lost 4 bases and J lost 10 bases. This chain's CDR3 is CAISGNDDRDQYF. CDR3 DNA: TGTGCCATCAGTGGGAATGATGACAGGGACCAGTACTTC.

CDR3 DNA: TGTGCCAGTAGTATCCAACCCCCGGGGACAGGGGCTTTCTATGGCTACACCTTC. It is translated as CASSIQPPGTGAFYGYTF. This chain links TRBV19 with TRBJ1-2; the match to TRBD1 covers 10 bases. There are 18 residues in the CDR3. Germline values: CDR1 LNHDA, CDR2 SQIVND (reference sequence). V lost 3 bases and J lost 4; bases outside the gene matches: 14. Based on the CDR3 plus reference TRBV19 and TRBJ1-2, the full variable domain is DGGITQSPKYLFRKEGQNVTLSCEQNLNHDAMYWYRQDPGQGLRLIYYSQIVNDFQKGDIAEGYSVSREKKESFPLTVTSAQKNPTAFYLCASSIQPPGTGAFYGYTFGSGTRLTVV.

In the case of this clone: At one boundary the junction diverges from the germline segment, which might be a read error. This sequence joins TRBV7-2 and TRBJ2-3; weak D call: TRBD2 (6 bases). CDR3 length: 16 residues. CDR1 and CDR2 (germline): SGHTA, FQGNSA. The DNA of the CDR3 is TGTGCCAGCAACCCCGGGGGACTCACAAGCAGAGATACGCAGTATTTT. It codes for CASNPGGLTSRDTQYF.

The J gene is TRBJ2-1, the V gene TRBV13; 13 bases map to TRBD2. The ends lost 5 bases at V and 4 bases at J; junction bases unmatched: 8. This CDR3 contains 17 residues. The V gene's germline CDR1 is PRHDT and CDR2 FYEKMQ (reference sequence). CDR3 residues: CASSKTLAGGPYNEQFF. DNA of the CDR3: TGTGCCAGCAGCAAAACACTAGCGGGGGGGCCGTACAATGAGCAGTTCTTC.